The 5 T cell receptor beta chains given below trace back to one sample, sequenced in a study of blood T cells in healthy people across ages. Then a second PCR, running roughly 7 to 11 cycles, was carried out with a sample-barcoded 5' primer and a J-beta primer mix. TCRdb independently ran MiXCR on the 5' RACE reads; one entry per CDR3 protein. The data show roughly 900,000 distinct CDR3 sequences, approximately 49% seen once. The sequencing input was blood. The origin of the receptors is a man aged 30 to 39 in good health.

This clonotype appeared a single time. It may be a read error: a sequence one base away is much more abundant. The chain couples TRBV6-6 to TRBJ2-1, with D tentatively TRBD2 (5 bases). This CDR3 is 16 amino acids long. The germline V gene encodes CDR1 MNHNY and CDR2 SVGAGI (reference sequence). The CDR3, as DNA: TGTGCCAGCAGTTACTCGACCCGTACTAGTTTCAATGTGCAGTTCTTC. Translated, it gives CASSYSTRTSFNVQFF.

This chain joins TRBV12-3 or TRBV12-4 and TRBJ1-6, with 7 nucleotides matching TRBD1. The CDR3 consists of 14 residues. V was clipped by 5 bases and J by 7 bases; unmatched bases: 5. In DNA form, the CDR3 reads TGTGCCAGCAGTGGGGACAGAATCAATTCACCCCTCCACTTT. It encodes CASSGDRINSPLHF.

This clonotype was observed a handful of times. V and J are TRBV21-1 and TRBJ2-7. TRBV21-1 is a pseudogene segment. This CDR3 region has 16 residues. The CDR3 spells CASSKALRTPCFEQYF. The DNA for the CDR3 is TGTGCCAGCAGCAAAGCATTAAGGACGCCTTGCTTCGAGCAGTACTTC.

This clonotype was counted a few times. This chain uses TRBV20-1 with TRBJ2-1; 8 nucleotides align to TRBD2. Germline V gives CDR1 DFQATT, CDR2 SNEGSKA (reference sequence). The J segment lost 3 bases and the V segment lost 4 bases, leaving 8 bases of the junction unmatched. The CDR3 is 15 amino acids. The CDR3 spells CSATIAGPRYNEQFF. As DNA, the CDR3 is TGCAGTGCTACCATAGCGGGGCCCCGCTACAATGAGCAGTTCTTC.

This clonotype was detected only a few times. V gene TRBV20-1 combines with J gene TRBJ2-4, with a tentative D call TRBD2 (5 bases). V was trimmed by 5 bases and J by 0 bases, leaving 14 bases between them. CDR1 DFQATT and CDR2 SNEGSKA come from the germline V gene (reference sequence). The CDR3 is 15 amino acids. The CDR3 bases are TGCAGTGCTCCGGACTTGTCTCTAGCCAAAAACATTCAGTACTTC. Protein: CSAPDLSLAKNIQYF.